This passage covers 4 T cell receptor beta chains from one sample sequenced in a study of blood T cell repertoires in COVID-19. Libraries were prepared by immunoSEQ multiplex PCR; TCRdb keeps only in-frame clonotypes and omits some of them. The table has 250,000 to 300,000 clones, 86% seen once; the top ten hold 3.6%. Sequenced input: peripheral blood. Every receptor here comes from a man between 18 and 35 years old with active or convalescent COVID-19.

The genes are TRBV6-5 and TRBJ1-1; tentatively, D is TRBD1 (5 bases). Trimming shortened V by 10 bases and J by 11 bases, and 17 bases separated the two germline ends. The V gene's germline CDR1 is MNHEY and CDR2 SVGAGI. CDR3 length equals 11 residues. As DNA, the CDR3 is TGTGCCACTACCTCGGGGGTCCTCGCTTTCTTT. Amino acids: CATTSGVLAFF.

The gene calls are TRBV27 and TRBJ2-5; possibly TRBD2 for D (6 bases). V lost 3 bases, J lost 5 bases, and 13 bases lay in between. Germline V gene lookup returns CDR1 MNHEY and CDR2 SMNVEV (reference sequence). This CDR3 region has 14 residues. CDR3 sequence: CASSFGAGGETQYF. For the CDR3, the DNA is TGTGCCAGCAGTTTTGGAGCGGGTGGTGAGACCCAGTACTTC.

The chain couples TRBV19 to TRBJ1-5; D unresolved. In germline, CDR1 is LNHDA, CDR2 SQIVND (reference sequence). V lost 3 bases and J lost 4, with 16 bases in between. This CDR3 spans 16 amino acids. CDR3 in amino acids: CASSIGEGSRNQPQHF. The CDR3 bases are TGTGCCAGTAGTATTGGTGAAGGGAGCAGGAATCAGCCCCAGCATTTT.

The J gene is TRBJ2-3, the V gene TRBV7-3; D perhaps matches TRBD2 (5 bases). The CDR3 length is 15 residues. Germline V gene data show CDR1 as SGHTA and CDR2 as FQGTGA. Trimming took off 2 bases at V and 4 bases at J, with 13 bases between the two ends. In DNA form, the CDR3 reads TGTGCCAGCAGCTTAGAGGGCTATGATTCAGATACGCAGTATTTT. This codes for CASSLEGYDSDTQYF.